The 20 T cell receptor beta chains below come from one sample, sequenced in a study of Ad26.COV2.S vaccination and SARS-CoV-2 variants. Using immunoSEQ multiplex PCR, the repertoire was profiled, and TCRdb retains in-frame clones only, with some absent. This sample has about 350,000 clones, with about 90% found just once. This material consisted of peripheral blood, taken after recovery from COVID-19. These receptor sequences come from a human donor who had recovered from COVID-19.

The chain uses TRBV5-1 and TRBJ2-1; TRBD1 matches 9 bases. This CDR3 has 14 amino acids. V shed 4 bases and J 6 bases; nucleotides not matched to a gene: 5. Germline assignment: CDR1 SGHRS and CDR2 YFSETQ. The CDR3 nucleotides read TGCGCCAGCAGCCCCGGGACAGGGCTCAATGAGCAGTTCTTC. Protein product: CASSPGTGLNEQFF.

This chain uses TRBV19 with TRBJ1-1, with 7 bases fitting TRBD1. This CDR3 has 14 residues. V was pared by 3 bases and J by 0 bases, with 1 base of the junction left unmatched. Germline CDR1 reads LNHDA; CDR2 reads SQIVND (reference sequence). CDR3 in amino acids: CASSITGVNTEAFF. CDR3 bases: TGTGCCAGTAGTATTACAGGGGTGAACACTGAAGCTTTCTTT.

The genes are TRBV7-9 and TRBJ2-6; no definite D call. Germline V CDR1 and CDR2: SEHNR, FQNEAQ (reference sequence). This CDR3 spans 14 amino acids. V was shortened by 6 bases and J by 4 bases, with 10 bases between the two germline ends. CDR3 protein: CASSPIRGANVLTF. CDR3 coding DNA: TGTGCCAGCAGTCCCATCAGGGGGGCCAACGTCCTGACTTTC.

The chain uses TRBV6-6 and TRBJ1-1, with no clear D. The CDR3 extends over 15 amino acids. Germline CDR1 reads MNHNY; CDR2 reads SVGAGI (reference sequence). The germline V and J ends were trimmed by 0 bases and 1 base, with 9 bases remaining between them. This CDR3 is CASSYSRLSNTEAFF. Written as DNA, the CDR3 is TGTGCCAGCAGTTACTCGAGGCTCTCGAACACTGAAGCTTTCTTT.

The chain employs TRBV29-1 and TRBJ1-2; TRBD1 agrees at 7 bases. This CDR3 has 16 amino acids. J was trimmed by 0 bases and V by 1 base; bases with no gene match: 8. Germline CDR1 reads SQVTM; CDR2 reads ANQGSEA. CDR3 loop: CSVEGGTASPNYGYTF. The CDR3 DNA sequence: TGCAGCGTTGAAGGGGGGACAGCCTCCCCTAACTATGGCTACACCTTC. The variable domain in full, with the rest retrieved from reference TRBV29-1 and TRBJ1-2, is SAVISQKPSRDICQRGTSLTIQCQVDSQVTMMFWYRQQPGQSLTLIATANQGSEATYESGFVIDKFPISRPNLTFSTLTVSNMSPEDSSIYLCSVEGGTASPNYGYTFGSGTRLTVV.

The V gene is TRBV9, the J gene TRBJ2-7; D not resolved. The CDR3 length is 13 residues. Between the trimmed V and J ends, which lost 4 bases and 0 bases, there was a span of 8 bases. Germline CDR1 is SGDLS and CDR2 is YYNGEE. CDR3 DNA sequence: TGTGCCAGCAGCCCCCCCCGCTCCTACGAGCAGTACTTC. This encodes CASSPPRSYEQYF.

The rearrangement uses TRBV5-4 and TRBJ1-1, with D maybe TRBD1 (5 bases). This CDR3 contains 13 residues. The germline gives CDR1 SGHNT, CDR2 YYREEE (reference sequence). Trimming pared 3 bases from V and 8 bases from J, leaving 14 bases between. The CDR3 nucleotides are TGTGCCAGCAGCTCCACGGGGCACAGCGAAGCTTTCTTT. Translating it yields CASSSTGHSEAFF.

V usage is TRBV24-1 and J usage is TRBJ1-5; weak D call: TRBD1 (6 bases). The CDR3 runs to 17 residues. The V and J ends lost 1 base and 0 bases respectively, with 12 bases between them. Germline CDR1 and CDR2: KGHDR and SFDVKD. CDR3 region: CATSDLGQPYSNQPQHF. The CDR3 bases are TGTGCCACCAGTGATTTAGGACAGCCCTATAGCAATCAGCCCCAGCATTTT.

The chain links TRBV11-2 to TRBJ1-2; possibly TRBD1 for D (6 bases). The germline V gene has CDR1 SGHAT and CDR2 FQNNGV. Between the trimmed V and J ends, which lost 5 bases and 1 base, there was a span of 11 bases. The CDR3 runs 14 residues. The CDR3 sequence: CASSRQGFNYGYTF. The CDR3 region has the DNA TGTGCCAGCAGCCGTCAGGGGTTTAACTATGGCTACACCTTC. The whole variable domain, filled in from reference TRBV11-2 and TRBJ1-2, reads EAGVAQSPRYKIIEKRQSVAFWCNPISGHATLYWYQQILGQGPKLLIQFQNNGVVDDSQLPKDRFSAERLKGVDSTLKIQPAKLEDSAVYLCASSRQGFNYGYTFGSGTRLTVV.

The chain employs TRBV25-1 and TRBJ1-2; TRBD1 is a possible D gene (6 bases). CDR3 size: 14 residues. V was trimmed by 1 base and J by 10 bases, leaving 16 bases between them. Germline CDR1 reads MGHDK; CDR2 reads SYGVNS. The CDR3 DNA follows: TGTGCCAGCAGTGAATTGACGGGGGCTAAGGACTACACCTTC. Encoded protein: CASSELTGAKDYTF.

The chain joins TRBV4-3 to TRBJ2-2, with no clear D. CDR1 LGHNA and CDR2 YSLEER come from the germline V gene. This CDR3 spans 12 amino acids. The germline V and J ends were trimmed by 4 bases and 4 bases, with 4 bases remaining between them. CDR3 sequence: CASSRGTGELFF. The CDR3 DNA follows: TGCGCCAGCAGCCGGGGCACCGGGGAGCTGTTTTTT.

The chain joins TRBV6-5 to TRBJ2-5; TRBD2 aligns across 9 bases. The CDR3 extends over 16 amino acids. CDR1 is MNHEY and CDR2 is SVGAGI in the germline V gene. V shed 2 bases, J shed 2 bases, and the junction held 6 bases outside the gene matches. CDR3 DNA: TGTGCCAGCAGTTACCGACTCCTAGCGGGGCAAGAGACCCAGTACTTC. This encodes CASSYRLLAGQETQYF.

V and J are TRBV2 and TRBJ2-5; D not certain. Trimming took off 4 bases at V and 0 bases at J, with 6 bases between the two ends. The CDR3 has 13 residues. Germline CDR1 SNHLY, CDR2 FYNNEI. In nucleotides, the CDR3 is TGTGCCAGCAGTGGTGACTACCAAGAGACCCAGTACTTC. Its translation: CASSGDYQETQYF.

J is TRBJ2-5 and V is TRBV7-9, with D possibly being TRBD2 (5 bases). V lost 4 bases and J 4 bases, leaving 16 bases between the germline ends. Germline V gives CDR1 SEHNR, CDR2 FQNEAQ (reference sequence). The CDR3 extends over 15 amino acids. CDR3 DNA: TGTGCCAGCAGCTCCGTAGCGAGTTCCTCAGAGACCCAGTACTTC. This gives the protein CASSSVASSSETQYF.

The chain is built from TRBV12-5 and TRBJ2-2; D may correspond to TRBD1 or TRBD2 (5 bases each). Trimming removed 2 bases from V and 5 bases from J, with 18 bases in between. Germline CDR1 LGHNT, CDR2 FRNRAP. This CDR3 has 17 residues. This CDR3 reads CASGLTGHPSRTGELFF. In DNA, the CDR3 is TGTGCTAGTGGTTTGACGGGGCATCCATCGAGAACCGGGGAGCTGTTTTTT.

In the case of this clone: One end of the junction fails to match germline, which may point to a read error. The chain joins TRBV7-7 to TRBJ2-3; possible D gene TRBD1, 5 bases. The CDR3 runs 16 residues. Looked up from germline, CDR1 is SSHAT and CDR2 is FNYEAQ (reference sequence). CDR3 sequence: CASSPLLQGSTDTQYF. The CDR3, as DNA: TGTGCTAGCAGCCCGCTTCTCCAGGGTAGCACAGATACGCAGTATTTT.

The chain carries TRBV10-3 and TRBJ1-6; 7 bases match TRBD1. The length of the CDR3 is 14 residues. V was clipped by 4 bases and J by 7 bases; unmatched bases: 4. The germline CDR1 and CDR2 sequences are ENHRY and SYGVKD. In DNA form, the CDR3 reads TGTGCCATCAGTGGGGTGGGACAGAATTCACCCCTCCACTTT. Protein sequence: CAISGVGQNSPLHF.

This clone was observed once. V gene TRBV9 combines with J gene TRBJ1-2; D might be TRBD1 (6 bases). This CDR3 has 16 residues. Per germline, CDR1 SGDLS and CDR2 YYNGEE. With 0 bases removed from V and 2 bases from J, the gap between germline ends came to 14 bases. CDR3 DNA sequence: TGTGCCAGCAGCGTAGGTCGGGGGCCGACGAACTATGGCTACACCTTC. Its translation is CASSVGRGPTNYGYTF.

The chain combines TRBV5-1 with TRBJ2-7; TRBD2 aligns across 7 bases. Germline values: CDR1 SGHRS, CDR2 YFSETQ. This CDR3 has 15 amino acids. Unmatched junction bases numbered 5, after V lost 0 bases and J lost 2 bases. The CDR3 region is CASSLEPGGTYEQYF. The CDR3 DNA reads as TGCGCCAGCAGCTTGGAACCGGGGGGAACCTACGAGCAGTACTTC. Supplemented by reference TRBV5-1 and TRBJ2-7, the full variable domain reads KAGVTQTPRYLIKTRGQQVTLSCSPISGHRSVSWYQQTPGQGLQFLFEYFSETQRNKGNFPGRFSGRQFSNSRSEMNVSTLELGDSALYLCASSLEPGGTYEQYFGPGTRLTVT.

This sequence joins TRBV7-8 and TRBJ1-6; D not certain. Per germline, CDR1 SGHVS and CDR2 FQNEAQ. V was pared by 5 bases and J by 9 bases, with 14 bases between. The CDR3 spans 14 residues. As DNA, the CDR3 is TGTGCCAGCAGCCGAGGGCAGGTGGGTTCACCCCTCCACTTT. This encodes CASSRGQVGSPLHF.